The T cell receptor beta chain described here comes from a study of blood T cell repertoires in COVID-19 (dated by TCRdb to 2018 to 2020). Concerning the study at large: The collaborator samples originated in the United States, Italy and Spain and spanned the acute and convalescent phases of COVID-19. The prospective study material was composed of cDNA or gDNA derived from T cells, B-cell-depleted T cells, or PBMCs. The dataset comprised deeply sampled blood TCRbeta repertoires from subjects exposed to, actively infected with, or recovered from COVID-19. The repertoires were made available in a free public database intended to serve as a resource for research on the immune response to SARS-CoV-2. The samples were drawn from two sources: the first 160 participants of the ongoing ImmuneRACE study, and 1,000 to 1,500 subjects contributed by 6 global collaborators. A de-identified subject ID, COVID-19 status, age in years and sex were almost always included in the sample metadata. Where available, HLA class I and class II types were taken from metadata supplied by the sample provider and were not determined by assay-based typing. Broad study findings and their caveats: The amount of clinical and demographic metadata varied by source and participant and was provided uncurated.

Remarks on this clone: Its antigen specificity is not known. Per-base qualities were not stored, and no clone one base away is much larger.

From cysteine to phenylalanine, the CDR3 is 14 amino acids long. Of the read, only the CDR3 DNA is kept; its 42 bases are in frame from base 1. V is reduced by 2 bases and J by 6 bases, leaving a spacing of 12 bases between them. The germline V gene yields SGHVS for CDR1 and FQNEAQ for CDR2. TCRbeta CDR3 regions were amplified from genomic DNA using the immunoSEQ Assay, a bias-controlled multiplex PCR. Concerning the study's data processing: Nucleated cell counts per sample were estimated from amplification of reference gene primers within the assay. To quantify the absolute abundance of each unique TCRbeta CDR3 rearrangement, sequence reads were collapsed and filtered. For each sample, productive Simpson clonality was calculated as the square root of Simpson's diversity index over productive rearrangements. The source is immuneACCESS, and TCRdb retained only in-frame sequences with V and J called. Part of the clones is not carried over; for the studies checked, unresolved V genes explain less than half of this, and the remainder is unexplained. D and trimming were read from the DNA, whereas the V and J calls and clone size are those reported in that table. The sample table lists around 250,000 clones, over 80% of them with a count of one. 3% to 3.5% of the sample is held by the ten biggest clonotypes.

In the prospective study, participants were about 18 to 95 years old, resided in about two dozen geographic areas of the United States, and were enrolled through a virtual design. In the prospective study, participants were assigned to cohorts based on the clinical history participants reported in a screening survey and a study questionnaire. Exposed participants were defined as having been in contact with someone with a PCR-confirmed or clinician-diagnosed COVID-19 case within 2 weeks of study entry. Each participant in the prospective study had whole blood, serum and a nasopharyngeal or oropharyngeal swab collected by mobile phlebotomists. Participants in the prospective study had the option to provide additional blood draws and questionnaires over an approximately two-month period. Before DNA extraction, prospective study blood samples were shipped either frozen or at room temperature.

The sequenced material came from PBMCs or T cells enriched from blood (not recorded which). The sequence came from a woman aged 40 to 49 who had been exposed to COVID-19. The receptor chain draws on TRBV7-8 and TRBJ2-3; matching of 6 bases hints at TRBD2 as the D gene. The CDR3 reads CASSLRLAIDTQYF. The DNA sequence is given as TGTGCCAGCAGCTTACGGCTAGCGATCGATACGCAGTATTTT.